This T cell receptor (beta chain) comes out of a study of shared clonotypes between healthy human individuals. Regarding the study as a whole: Sampling involved blood alone; tissue repertoires likely differ. Rarefaction indicated that sorted-subset sequencing remained incomplete although depth was large.

Every subset had its genomic DNA shared out evenly among several immunoSEQ plates. Each sorted subset replicate got 200 ng genomic DNA, around 29,000 genomes. Using immunoSEQ multiplex PCR, the repertoire was profiled, and TCRdb retains in-frame clones only, with some absent. The data contain under 1,900,000 clones, about 98.5% of them singletons. This clone was seen once. The antigen is undetermined. The receptor comes from a young man in good health. Source material: naive CD4+ T cells sorted from blood. Noted subset: CD45RA+ positively selected.

CDR3 loop: CAISAGDKSGYTF. The DNA for the CDR3 is TGTGCCATCAGTGCCGGGGACAAATCCGGCTACACCTTC. The V call is TRBV10-3, the J call TRBJ1-2; tentative D call: TRBD1 (6 bases). Germline CDR1 ENHRY, CDR2 SYGVKD. The CDR3 loop spans 13 amino acids. V lost 4 bases to trimming and J lost 8 bases, with 14 bases between them.